The TCR beta chain described here comes from a study of neoadjuvant anti-PD-1 for oral cavity cancer. Documented time point: after neoadjuvant nivolumab, at surgical resection. V gave up 1 base and J gave up 1 base, with 10 bases separating them. CDR1 SEHNR and CDR2 FQNEAQ come from the germline V gene (reference sequence). The CDR3 loop spans 15 amino acids. Clones were read by immunoSEQ multiplex PCR, and TCRdb kept only the in-frame ones, dropping some. The sample has 55,000 to 75,000 clones, roughly nine tenths seen once. This material consisted of PBMCs, taken after nivolumab (anti-PD-1) treatment. This receptor was obtained from a person between 40 and 85 years old with oral cavity squamous cell carcinoma. The chain carries TRBV7-9 and TRBJ1-1; no definite D call. CDR3 DNA: TGTGCCAGCAGCTTAGGAGAGGCGACGAACACTGAAGCTTTCTTT. It yields the protein CASSLGEATNTEAFF.